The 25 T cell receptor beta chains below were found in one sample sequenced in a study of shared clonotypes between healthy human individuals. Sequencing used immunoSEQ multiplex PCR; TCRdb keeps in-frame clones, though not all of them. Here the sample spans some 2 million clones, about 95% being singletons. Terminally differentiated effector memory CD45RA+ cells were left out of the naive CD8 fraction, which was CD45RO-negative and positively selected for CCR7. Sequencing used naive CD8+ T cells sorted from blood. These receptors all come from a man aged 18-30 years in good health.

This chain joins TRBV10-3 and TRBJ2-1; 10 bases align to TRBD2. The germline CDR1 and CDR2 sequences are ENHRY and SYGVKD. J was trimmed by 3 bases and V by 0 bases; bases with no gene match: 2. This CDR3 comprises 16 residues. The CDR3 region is CAISESSSGSYNEQFF. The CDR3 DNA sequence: TGTGCCATCAGTGAGTCTTCTAGCGGGAGCTACAATGAGCAGTTCTTC.

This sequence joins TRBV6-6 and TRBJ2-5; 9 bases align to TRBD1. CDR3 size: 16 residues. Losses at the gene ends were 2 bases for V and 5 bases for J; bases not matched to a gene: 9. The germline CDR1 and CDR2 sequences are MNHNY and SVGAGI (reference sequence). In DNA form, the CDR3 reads TGTGCCAGCAGTTACGGGACAGGGTTCCTACGGGAGACCCAGTACTTC. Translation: CASSYGTGFLRETQYF.

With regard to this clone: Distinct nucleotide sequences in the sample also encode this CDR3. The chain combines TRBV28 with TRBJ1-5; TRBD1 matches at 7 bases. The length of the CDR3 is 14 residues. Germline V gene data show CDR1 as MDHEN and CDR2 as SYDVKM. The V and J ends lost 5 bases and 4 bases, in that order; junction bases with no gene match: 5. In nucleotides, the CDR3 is TGTGCCAGCAGTCTTACAGGGGCGAATCAGCCCCAGCATTTT. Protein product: CASSLTGANQPQHF. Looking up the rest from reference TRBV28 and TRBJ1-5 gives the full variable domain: DVKVTQSSRYLVKRTGEKVFLECVQDMDHENMFWYRQDPGLGLRLIYFSYDVKMKEKGDIPEGYSVSREKKERFSLILESASTNQTSMYLCASSLTGANQPQHFGDGTRLSIL.

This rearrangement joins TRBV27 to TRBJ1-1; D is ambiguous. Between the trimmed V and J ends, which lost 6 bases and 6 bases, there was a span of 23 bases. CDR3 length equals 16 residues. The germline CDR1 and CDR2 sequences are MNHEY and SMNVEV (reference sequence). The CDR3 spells CASSIYSDGSKAEAFF. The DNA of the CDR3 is TGTGCCAGCAGCATATACTCGGACGGATCGAAGGCTGAAGCTTTCTTT.

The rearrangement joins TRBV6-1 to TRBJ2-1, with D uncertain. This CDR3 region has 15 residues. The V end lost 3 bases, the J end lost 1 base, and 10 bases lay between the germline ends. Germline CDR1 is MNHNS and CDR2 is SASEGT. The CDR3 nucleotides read TGTGCCAGCAGTGAGGAGTCGGCGTCCTACAATGAGCAGTTCTTC. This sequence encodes CASSEESASYNEQFF.

The CDR3 loop is CASSLLGPRTDTQYF. The CDR3 DNA is TGTGCCAGCAGCTTGCTGGGACCGCGCACAGATACGCAGTATTTT. J is TRBJ2-3 and V is TRBV27, with D perhaps TRBD1 or TRBD2 (5 bases each). Germline V gene lookup returns CDR1 MNHEY and CDR2 SMNVEV (reference sequence). Deletions cut 6 bases from V and 1 base from J, with 14 bases between. CDR3 length: 15 amino acids.

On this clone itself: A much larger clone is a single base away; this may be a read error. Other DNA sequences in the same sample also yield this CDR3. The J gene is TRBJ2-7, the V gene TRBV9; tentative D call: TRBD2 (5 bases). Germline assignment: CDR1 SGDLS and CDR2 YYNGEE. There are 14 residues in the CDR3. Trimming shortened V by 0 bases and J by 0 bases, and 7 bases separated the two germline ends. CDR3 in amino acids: CASSVGRSSYEQYF. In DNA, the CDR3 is TGTGCCAGCAGCGTAGGGAGGAGCTCCTACGAGCAGTACTTC.

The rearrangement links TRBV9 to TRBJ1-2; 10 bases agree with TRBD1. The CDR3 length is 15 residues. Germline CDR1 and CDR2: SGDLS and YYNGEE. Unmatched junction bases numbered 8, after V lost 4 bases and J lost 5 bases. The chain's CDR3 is CASSPPGTGVYGYTF. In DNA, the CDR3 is TGTGCCAGCAGCCCGCCTGGGACAGGGGTTTATGGCTACACCTTC.

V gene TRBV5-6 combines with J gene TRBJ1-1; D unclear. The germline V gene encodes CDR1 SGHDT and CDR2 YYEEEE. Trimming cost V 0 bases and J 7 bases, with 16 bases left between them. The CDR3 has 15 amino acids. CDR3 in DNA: TGTGCCAGCAGCTTGGCCGGGCACGGACCCTATGAAGCTTTCTTT. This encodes CASSLAGHGPYEAFF.

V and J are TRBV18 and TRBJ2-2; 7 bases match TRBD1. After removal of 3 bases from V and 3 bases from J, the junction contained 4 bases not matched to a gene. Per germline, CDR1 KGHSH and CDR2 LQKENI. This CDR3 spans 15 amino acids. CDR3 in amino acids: CASSPRDRHTGELFF. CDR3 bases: TGTGCCAGCTCACCTCGGGACAGACACACCGGGGAGCTGTTTTTT.

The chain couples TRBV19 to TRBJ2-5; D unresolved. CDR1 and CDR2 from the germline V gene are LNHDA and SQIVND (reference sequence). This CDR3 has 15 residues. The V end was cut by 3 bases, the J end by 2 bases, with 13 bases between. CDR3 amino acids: CASSISLASQETQYF. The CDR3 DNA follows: TGTGCCAGTAGTATTTCCCTCGCTTCACAAGAGACCCAGTACTTC.

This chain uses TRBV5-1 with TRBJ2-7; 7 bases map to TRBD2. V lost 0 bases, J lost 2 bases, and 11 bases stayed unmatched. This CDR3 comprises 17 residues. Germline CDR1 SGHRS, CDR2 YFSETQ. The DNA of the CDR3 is TGCGCCAGCAGCTTGGAGGGTAGCGGGCATGAAGCCTACGAGCAGTACTTC. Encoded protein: CASSLEGSGHEAYEQYF.

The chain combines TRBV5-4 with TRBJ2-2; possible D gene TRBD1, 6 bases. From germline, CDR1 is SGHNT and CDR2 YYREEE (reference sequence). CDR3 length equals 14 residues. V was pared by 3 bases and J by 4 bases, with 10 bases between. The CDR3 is CASSWGHTTGELFF. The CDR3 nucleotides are TGTGCCAGCAGCTGGGGACATACCACCGGGGAGCTGTTTTTT.

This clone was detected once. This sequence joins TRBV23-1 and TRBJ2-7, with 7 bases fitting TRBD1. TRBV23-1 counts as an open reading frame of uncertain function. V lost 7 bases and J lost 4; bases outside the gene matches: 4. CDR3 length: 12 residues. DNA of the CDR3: TGCGCCAGCACGGGACAGTTTTACGAGCAGTACTTC. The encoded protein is CASTGQFYEQYF.

The CDR3 sequence is CASSLNKAFF. In DNA form, the CDR3 reads TGTGCCAGCAGCCTCAACAAAGCTTTCTTT. The rearrangement joins TRBV11-2 to TRBJ1-1; no firm D call. CDR3 length: 10 amino acids. Germline CDR1 and CDR2: SGHAT and FQNNGV. The germline V and J ends were trimmed by 5 bases and 9 bases, with 7 bases remaining between them.

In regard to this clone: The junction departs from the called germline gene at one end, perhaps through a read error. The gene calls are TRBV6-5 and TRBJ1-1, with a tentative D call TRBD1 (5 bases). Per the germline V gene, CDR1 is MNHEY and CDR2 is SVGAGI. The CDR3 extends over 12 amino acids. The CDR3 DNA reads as TGTGTCAGCCAGGGAATTAACACTGAAGCTTTCTTT. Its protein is CVSQGINTEAFF.

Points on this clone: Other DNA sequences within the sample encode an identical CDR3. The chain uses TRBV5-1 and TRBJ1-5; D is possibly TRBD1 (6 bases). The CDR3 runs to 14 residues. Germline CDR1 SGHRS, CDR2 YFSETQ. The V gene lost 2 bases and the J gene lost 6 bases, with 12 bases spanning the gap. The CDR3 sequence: CASSLTGGGQPQHF. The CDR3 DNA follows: TGCGCCAGCAGCTTAACTGGAGGGGGTCAGCCCCAGCATTTT.

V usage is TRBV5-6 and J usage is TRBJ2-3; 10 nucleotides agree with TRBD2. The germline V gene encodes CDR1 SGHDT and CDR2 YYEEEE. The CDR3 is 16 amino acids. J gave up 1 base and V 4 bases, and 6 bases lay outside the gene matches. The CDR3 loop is CASSIRTSGRTDTQYF. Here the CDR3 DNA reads TGTGCCAGCAGCATAAGGACTAGCGGACGCACAGATACGCAGTATTTT.

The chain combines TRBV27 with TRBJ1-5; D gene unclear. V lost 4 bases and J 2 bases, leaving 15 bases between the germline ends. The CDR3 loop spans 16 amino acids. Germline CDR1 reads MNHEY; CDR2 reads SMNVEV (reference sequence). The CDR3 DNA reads TGTGCCAGCAGTTCTAACCAGGAGGTCGGCAATCAGCCCCAGCATTTT. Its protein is CASSSNQEVGNQPQHF.

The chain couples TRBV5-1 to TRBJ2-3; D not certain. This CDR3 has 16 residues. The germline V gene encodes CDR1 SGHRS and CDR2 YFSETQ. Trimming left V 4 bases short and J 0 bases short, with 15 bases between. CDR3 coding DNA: TGCGCCAGCAGCCCCTATGGGCTCACCAGCACAGATACGCAGTATTTT. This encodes CASSPYGLTSTDTQYF.

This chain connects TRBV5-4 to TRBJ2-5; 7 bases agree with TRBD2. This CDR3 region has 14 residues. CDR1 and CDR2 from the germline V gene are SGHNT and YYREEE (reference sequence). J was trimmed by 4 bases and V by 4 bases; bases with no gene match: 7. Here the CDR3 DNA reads TGTGCCAGCAGCGATGGGACTACAGTAGAGACCCAGTACTTC. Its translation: CASSDGTTVETQYF.

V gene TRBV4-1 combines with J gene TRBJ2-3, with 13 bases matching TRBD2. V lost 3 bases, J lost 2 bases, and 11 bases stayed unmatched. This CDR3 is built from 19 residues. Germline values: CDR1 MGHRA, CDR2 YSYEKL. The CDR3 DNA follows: TGCGCCAGCAGCCAGAGGACTAGCGGGAGTATATTGGACACAGATACGCAGTATTTT. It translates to CASSQRTSGSILDTDTQYF.

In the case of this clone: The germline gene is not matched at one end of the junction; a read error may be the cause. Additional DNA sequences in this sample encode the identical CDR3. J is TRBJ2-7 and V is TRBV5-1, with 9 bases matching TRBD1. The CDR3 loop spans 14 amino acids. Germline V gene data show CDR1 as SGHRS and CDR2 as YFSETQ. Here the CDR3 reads CASSLGQGPYEQYF. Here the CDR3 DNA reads TGCGCCAGCAGTTTGGGACAGGGACCCTACGAGCAGTACTTC.

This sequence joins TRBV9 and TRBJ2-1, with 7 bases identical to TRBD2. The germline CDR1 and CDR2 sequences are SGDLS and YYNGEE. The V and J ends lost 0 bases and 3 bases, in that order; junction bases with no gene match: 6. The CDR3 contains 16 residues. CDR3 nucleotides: TGTGCCAGCAGCGTAGAGGGACTACCAAACTACAATGAGCAGTTCTTC. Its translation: CASSVEGLPNYNEQFF.

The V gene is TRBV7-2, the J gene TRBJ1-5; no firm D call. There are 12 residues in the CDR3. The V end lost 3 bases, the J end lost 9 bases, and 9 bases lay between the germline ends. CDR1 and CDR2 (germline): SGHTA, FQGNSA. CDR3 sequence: CASSLSGWPQHF. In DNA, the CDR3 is TGTGCCAGCAGCTTGTCGGGGTGGCCCCAGCATTTT. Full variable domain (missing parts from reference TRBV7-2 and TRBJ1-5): GAGVSQSPSNKVTEKGKDVELRCDPISGHTALYWYRQSLGQGLEFLIYFQGNSAPDKSGLPSDRFSAERTGGSVSTLTIQRTQQEDSAVYLCASSLSGWPQHFGDGTRLSIL.